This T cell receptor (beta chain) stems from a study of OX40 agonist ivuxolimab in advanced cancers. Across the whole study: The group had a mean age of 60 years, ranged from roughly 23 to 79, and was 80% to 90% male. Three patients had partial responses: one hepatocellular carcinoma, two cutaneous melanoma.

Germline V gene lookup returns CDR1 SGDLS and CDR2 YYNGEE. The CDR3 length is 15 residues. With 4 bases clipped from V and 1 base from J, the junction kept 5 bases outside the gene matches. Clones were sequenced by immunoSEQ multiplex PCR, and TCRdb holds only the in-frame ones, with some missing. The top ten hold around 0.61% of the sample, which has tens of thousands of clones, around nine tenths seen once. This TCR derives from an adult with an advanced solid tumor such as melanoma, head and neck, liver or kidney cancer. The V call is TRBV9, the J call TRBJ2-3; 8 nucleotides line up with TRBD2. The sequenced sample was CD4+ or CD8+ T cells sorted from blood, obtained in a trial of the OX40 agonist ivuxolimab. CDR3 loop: CASSLIGGGTDTQYF. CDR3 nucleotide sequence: TGTGCCAGCAGCCTAATCGGGGGGGGCACAGATACGCAGTATTTT.